The clone carrying this T cell receptor (beta chain) was detected only a few times. The antigen is undetermined. The CDR3 totals 14 residues. The V gene's germline CDR1 is SGHVS and CDR2 FQNEAQ. V gave up 1 base and J gave up 5 bases, with 9 bases separating them. The data stem from a study of T cell repertoires in cytomegalovirus infection. TCRdb re-analysed the reads in MiXCR, keeping a single row per CDR3 protein. The repertoire holds just under 500,000 distinct CDR3 sequences, 25% to 35% seen once, with under 20% in the top ten. The chain recombines TRBV7-8 with TRBJ1-5, with a tentative D call TRBD1 (5 bases). The starting material was cultured PBMCs, obtained from culture after CMV antigen stimulation. The receptor comes from a human donor in good health (CMV status not recorded). Some clones in this sample may be carry-over from other donors' samples. The chain's CDR3 is CASSLGEGHQPQHF. CDR3 bases: TGTGCCAGCAGCTTAGGGGAGGGACATCAGCCCCAGCATTTT.